This is a list of T cell receptor beta chains from one sample in a study of blood T cell repertoires in COVID-19. The data were produced by immunoSEQ multiplex PCR, yet TCRdb's version contains in-frame clones alone and is incomplete. The sample includes 95,000 to 150,000 clones, nearly 90% seen only once; the top ten take around 4.1%. Sequencing was done on a sample of peripheral blood. These receptors were taken from a woman aged 55-69 years with COVID-19, enrolled during active disease. Each CDR3 is given with its conserved first and last residue. The D gene is left open where the match is weak. Clone size, where shown, is once, few, many, or a class for clones that have expanded.

>.|TRBJ1-1|TRBV18|TRBD1
TGTGCCAGCTCACCTACCCAGCAGGGGGCAGGTTCTGAAGCTTTCTTT
CASSPTQQGAGSEAFF
>.|TRBJ2-3|TRBV7-2|.
TGTGCCAGCAGCTTAGCCGGGACACCGCGGAGCACAGATACGCAGTATTTT
CASSLAGTPRSTDTQYF
>.|TRBJ2-1|TRBV27|.
TGTGCCAGCAGCTTTATCCGACAGGGAGGATACAATGAGCAGTTCTTC
CASSFIRQGGYNEQFF
>few|TRBJ1-3|TRBV9|TRBD1
TGTGCCAGCAGCACGACCGGGACAGTAAACACCATATATTTT
CASSTTGTVNTIYF
>once|TRBJ1-6|TRBV30|.
TGTGCCTGTTCTTCGGGATATAATTCACCCCTCCACTTT
CACSSGYNSPLHF
>.|TRBJ1-2|TRBV7-2|.
TGTGCCAGCAGCTTAGTTGGGGGGGCAGGATCCTTC
CASSLVGGAGSF
>.|TRBJ1-1|TRBV6-6|TRBD1
TGTGCCAGCAGTTACAGGGGGCAGGACACTGAAGCTTTCTTT
CASSYRGQDTEAFF
>.|TRBJ2-7|TRBV23-1|TRBD1
TGCGCCAGCATCCCGGACAGGGCGAGCTCCTACGAGCAGTACTTC
CASIPDRASSYEQYF
>.|TRBJ1-2|TRBV7-2|.
TGTGCCAGCAGCTTCCCCGCTCGGGGCTACACCTTC
CASSFPARGYTF
>.|TRBJ1-1|TRBV6-5|.
TGTGCCAGCAGTCCCAGTGACAGATTGAACACTGAAGCTTTCTTT
CASSPSDRLNTEAFF
>.|TRBJ2-7|TRBV9|.
TGTGCCAGCAGCCCGGACTTCCTAGCACAGTACTTC
CASSPDFLAQYF
>once|TRBJ2-1|TRBV2|TRBD1
TGTGCCAGCAGTTTGGACAGGGGGGGGGAGCAGTTCTTC
CASSLDRGGEQFF
>.|TRBJ1-4|TRBV7-8|TRBD1
TGTGCCAGCAGCTTTCAGGGGGCGCGGGAAAAACTGTTTTTT
CASSFQGAREKLFF
>.|TRBJ2-5|TRBV11-2|.
TGTGCCAGCAGAAAGGGGGTTGGTACACTAGTTCAAGAGACCCAGTACTTC
CASRKGVGTLVQETQYF
>.|TRBJ2-1|TRBV3-1/TRBV3-2|.
TGTGCCAGCAGCCAAGAGTACGTCGGGGGGCACAATGAGCAGTTCTTC
CASSQEYVGGHNEQFF